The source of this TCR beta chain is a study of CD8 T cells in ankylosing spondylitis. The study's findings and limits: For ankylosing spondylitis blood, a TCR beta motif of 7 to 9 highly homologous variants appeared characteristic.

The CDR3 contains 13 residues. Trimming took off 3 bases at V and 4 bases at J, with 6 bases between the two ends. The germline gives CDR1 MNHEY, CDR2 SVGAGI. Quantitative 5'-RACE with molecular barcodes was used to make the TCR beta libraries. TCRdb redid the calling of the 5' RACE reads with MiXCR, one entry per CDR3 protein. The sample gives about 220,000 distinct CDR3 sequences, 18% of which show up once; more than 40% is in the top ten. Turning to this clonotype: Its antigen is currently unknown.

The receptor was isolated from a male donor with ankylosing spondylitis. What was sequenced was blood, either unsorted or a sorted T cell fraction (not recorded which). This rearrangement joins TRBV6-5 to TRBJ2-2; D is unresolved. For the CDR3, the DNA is TGTGCCAGCAGTTATCAGCGCACCGGGGAGCTGTTTTTT. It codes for CASSYQRTGELFF.